These 11 T cell receptor beta chains came from one sample sequenced in a study of T cell repertoires in cytomegalovirus infection. TCRdb redid the calling of the reads with MiXCR, one entry per CDR3 protein. The repertoire holds around 290,000 distinct CDR3 sequences, with 20% to 30% as singletons. Input material: PBMCs. These receptors originate from a human donor in good health (CMV status not recorded). Some clones in this sample may be carry-over from other donors' samples.

The V call is TRBV6-1, the J call TRBJ2-7; D gene uncertain. In germline, CDR1 is MNHNS, CDR2 SASEGT. The CDR3 is 14 amino acids. V was cut by 5 bases and J by 6 bases, with 17 bases left in between. The CDR3 region is CASSSTLASGEQYF. Written as DNA, the CDR3 is TGTGCCAGCAGTTCGACGTTGGCATCGGGCGAGCAGTACTTC.

This clonotype was found many times. V and J are TRBV19 and TRBJ2-1; 14 bases are a match to TRBD2. Germline trimming cut 3 bases from V and 10 bases from J; bases unmatched to any gene: 8. The CDR3 is 16 amino acids. The germline V gene has CDR1 LNHDA and CDR2 SQIVND (reference sequence). The CDR3 region has the DNA TGTGCCAGTAGTATCGAGACTAGCGGGAGGGCGAGGGAGCAGTTCTTC. As protein: CASSIETSGRAREQFF.

The table lists this clonotype with a few counts. The V gene is TRBV9, the J gene TRBJ2-7; the match to TRBD2 covers 13 bases. J lost 2 bases, V lost 3 bases, and 5 bases had no gene match. The CDR3 spans 16 residues. Germline V gene lookup returns CDR1 SGDLS and CDR2 YYNGEE. Here the CDR3 reads CASSASGTSGAYEQYF. DNA of the CDR3: TGTGCCAGCAGCGCGAGCGGGACTAGCGGGGCCTACGAGCAGTACTTC.

Many counts were recorded for this clonotype. CDR3 coding DNA: TGTGCCAGCAGCTTAGGTTTCACAGGTGAAGCTTTCTTT. This translates into CASSLGFTGEAFF. The gene calls are TRBV7-2 and TRBJ1-1; D may be TRBD1 (5 bases). V was trimmed by 1 base and J by 7 bases, leaving 10 bases between them. The CDR3 spans 13 residues. Germline loops: CDR1 SGHTA, CDR2 FQGNSA.

This clonotype was seen more than once but under ten times. This rearrangement joins TRBV10-3 to TRBJ1-2; D gene ambiguous. V shed 3 bases and J shed 4 bases, with 12 bases lying between them. The germline V gene encodes CDR1 ENHRY and CDR2 SYGVKD. This CDR3 comprises 14 residues. The CDR3 protein is CAISEVTETYGYTF. The CDR3 DNA is TGTGCCATCAGTGAAGTCACGGAGACCTATGGCTACACCTTC.

This clonotype was counted between two and nine times. The V and J genes are TRBV20-1 and TRBJ2-1; D may be TRBD2 (6 bases). This CDR3 contains 12 residues. CDR1 and CDR2 from the germline V gene are DFQATT and SNEGSKA (reference sequence). Trimming stripped 1 base from V and 10 bases from J, with 11 bases between. In DNA, the CDR3 is TGCAGTGCTAGAGTAGCGGCATTAGAGCAGTTCTTC. Amino acids: CSARVAALEQFF.

The chain uses TRBV24-1 and TRBJ2-1; 9 nucleotides agree with TRBD2. This CDR3 spans 16 amino acids. Germline loops: CDR1 KGHDR, CDR2 SFDVKD. The trim removed 3 bases at V and 2 bases at J, leaving 4 bases unmatched. The CDR3 loop reads CATSDALAGTYNEQFF. The DNA of the CDR3 is TGTGCCACCAGTGATGCACTAGCGGGCACCTACAATGAGCAGTTCTTC.

The CDR3 region has the DNA TGCGCCAGCAGCTTCTGGGGGGGACAGGGATTCTACAATGAGCAGTTCTTC. Protein: CASSFWGGQGFYNEQFF. The V and J genes are TRBV5-1 and TRBJ2-1; 9 nucleotides line up with TRBD1. This CDR3 spans 17 amino acids. Germline CDR1 and CDR2: SGHRS and YFSETQ. Unmatched junction bases numbered 9, after V lost 2 bases and J lost 3 bases.

The CDR3 sequence: CASSLDFGQGAIEAFF. As DNA, the CDR3 is TGTGCCAGCAGCTTAGACTTCGGACAGGGGGCAATTGAAGCTTTCTTT. This chain joins TRBV7-2 and TRBJ1-1; 11 bases match TRBD1. The CDR3 runs to 16 residues. Germline loops: CDR1 SGHTA, CDR2 FQGNSA. J lost 7 bases, V lost 1 base, and 8 bases had no gene match.

This clonotype has more than one count but fewer than ten. The chain uses TRBV6-1 and TRBJ1-3; D gene uncertain. V dropped 7 bases and J dropped 0 bases, with 10 bases sitting between them. Germline CDR1 and CDR2: MNHNS and SASEGT. This CDR3 spans 14 amino acids. For the CDR3, the DNA is TGTGCCAGCATCCCTTTAAGCTCTGGAAACACCATATATTTT. Translation gives CASIPLSSGNTIYF.

The chain uses TRBV10-3 and TRBJ1-2; D gene ambiguous. V was cut by 0 bases and J by 1 base, with 9 bases left in between. Germline V lookup: CDR1 ENHRY, CDR2 SYGVKD. This CDR3 comprises 15 residues. CDR3 protein: CAISESLQRNYGYTF. The CDR3 DNA is TGTGCCATCAGTGAGTCTTTGCAGCGTAACTATGGCTACACCTTC.